One sample yielded the 26 T cell receptor beta chains listed below, sequenced in a study of shared clonotypes between healthy human individuals. CD45RO negativity and positive selection for CCR7 defined naive CD8 cells, a population that excluded terminally differentiated effector memory CD45RA+ cells. The protocol was immunoSEQ multiplex PCR, while the TCRdb copy is restricted to in-frame clones and leaves out a portion. There are millions of clones in the sample; about 92% occur only once, and more than 1.5% lies in the top ten. What was sequenced was naive CD8+ T cells from PBMCs. The source is a young man in good health. Some clones in this sample may be carry-over from other donors' samples.

About this clone: Germline and junction disagree at one end, which may indicate a read error. The V gene is TRBV5-6, the J gene TRBJ2-5, with no clear D. Germline V gives CDR1 SGHDT, CDR2 YYEEEE. There are 13 residues in the CDR3. The CDR3 region has the DNA TGTGCCAGCGGCTTGGCCTACGGGGAGACCCAGTACTTC. It is translated as CASGLAYGETQYF.

The genes are TRBV11-2 and TRBJ2-5; D is possibly TRBD2 (5 bases). V lost 4 bases and J 1 base, leaving 13 bases between the germline ends. Germline V CDR1 and CDR2: SGHAT, FQNNGV. This CDR3 region has 15 residues. This CDR3 reads CASSSEFGIQETQYF. The CDR3 DNA is TGTGCCAGCAGCTCAGAGTTCGGGATCCAAGAGACCCAGTACTTC. The entire variable domain, with the rest obtained from reference TRBV11-2 and TRBJ2-5, is as follows: EAGVAQSPRYKIIEKRQSVAFWCNPISGHATLYWYQQILGQGPKLLIQFQNNGVVDDSQLPKDRFSAERLKGVDSTLKIQPAKLEDSAVYLCASSSEFGIQETQYFGPGTRLLVL.

The chain is built from TRBV9 and TRBJ1-1; no clear D. CDR1 and CDR2 (germline): SGDLS, YYNGEE. V shed 6 bases and J shed 0 bases, with 15 bases lying between them. CDR3 size: 15 residues. The CDR3 sequence: CASIYLRAVNTEAFF. The DNA of the CDR3 is TGTGCCAGCATCTACCTGCGGGCCGTGAACACTGAAGCTTTCTTT. Drawing the rest from reference TRBV9 and TRBJ1-1, the complete variable domain is DSGVTQTPKHLITATGQRVTLRCSPRSGDLSVYWYQQSLDQGLQFLIQYYNGEERAKGNILERFSAQQFPDLHSELNLSSLELGDSALYFCASIYLRAVNTEAFFGQGTRLTVV.

J is TRBJ1-4 and V is TRBV7-8; D is unclear. V gave up 5 bases and J gave up 3 bases, with 16 bases separating them. The germline V gene encodes CDR1 SGHVS and CDR2 FQNEAQ. The CDR3 runs to 16 residues. The CDR3 DNA reads TGTGCCAGCAGCCAGCTGGTTGGGCACCCTAATGAAAAACTGTTTTTT. Encoded protein: CASSQLVGHPNEKLFF.

This sequence joins TRBV6-6 and TRBJ2-1, with D perhaps matching TRBD1 (6 bases). With 8 bases removed from V and 2 bases from J, the gap between germline ends came to 10 bases. There are 13 residues in the CDR3. Germline V CDR1 and CDR2: MNHNY, SVGAGI (reference sequence). The CDR3 nucleotides are TGTGCCAGCCTCAGGGGACCCTACAATGAGCAGTTCTTC. This codes for CASLRGPYNEQFF.

In the case of this clone: Other DNA sequences of this sample code for an identical CDR3. The CDR3 DNA reads as TGTGCCAGCAGCCTAGGTCCCAATTCACCCCTCCACTTT. Translation: CASSLGPNSPLHF. V usage is TRBV7-8 and J usage is TRBJ1-6, with D hard to call. Germline V gene lookup returns CDR1 SGHVS and CDR2 FQNEAQ. The V end was cut by 5 bases, the J end by 7 bases, with 9 bases between. The CDR3 runs 13 residues.

The chain has TRBV5-1 and TRBJ2-1; D is possibly TRBD2 (6 bases). V lost 4 bases and J lost 3, with 20 bases in between. Germline V lookup: CDR1 SGHRS, CDR2 YFSETQ. The CDR3 has 17 amino acids. The CDR3 region has the DNA TGCGCCAGCAGCCCCCACCGGGACTGGGTTCTCTACAATGAGCAGTTCTTC. Protein sequence: CASSPHRDWVLYNEQFF.

This chain connects TRBV28 to TRBJ2-5, with 7 bases fitting TRBD1. Germline lookup yields CDR1 MDHEN and CDR2 SYDVKM. This CDR3 spans 15 amino acids. The V segment lost 5 bases and the J segment 5 bases; nucleotides outside the gene matches: 11. DNA of the CDR3: TGTGCCAGCAGTCCGCTCCGACAGGGAATGGAGACCCAGTACTTC. It encodes CASSPLRQGMETQYF.

The chain joins TRBV5-1 to TRBJ2-7, with 8 bases that match TRBD1. CDR3 size: 12 residues. J gave up 6 bases and V 4 bases, and 3 bases lay outside the gene matches. Germline V CDR1 and CDR2: SGHRS, YFSETQ. Here the CDR3 DNA reads TGCGCCAGCAGCACTGGGACAGGCGAGCAGTACTTC. Protein product: CASSTGTGEQYF.

CDR3 residues: CASSLDLLETQYF. DNA of the CDR3: TGTGCCAGCAGCTTGGACTTACTAGAGACCCAGTACTTC. This sequence joins TRBV5-5 and TRBJ2-5, with D unresolved. The CDR3 contains 13 residues. CDR1 and CDR2 from the germline V gene are SGHKS and YYEKEE (reference sequence). Trimming shortened V by 0 bases and J by 4 bases, and 7 bases separated the two germline ends.

To note about this clone: Other DNA sequences in this specimen translate into the identical CDR3. This chain connects TRBV30 to TRBJ1-1, with TRBD1 as a possible D gene (5 bases). Looked up from germline, CDR1 is GTSNPN and CDR2 is SVGIG (reference sequence). This CDR3 spans 15 amino acids. The germline V and J ends were trimmed by 3 bases and 2 bases, with 16 bases remaining between them. The CDR3 nucleotides read TGTGCCTGGAGGACTCCGGACACCCCAAACACTGAAGCTTTCTTT. It encodes CAWRTPDTPNTEAFF.

This rearrangement joins TRBV9 to TRBJ2-7; D not resolved. Trimming shortened V by 0 bases and J by 3 bases, and 10 bases separated the two germline ends. Germline V gene data show CDR1 as SGDLS and CDR2 as YYNGEE. The CDR3 runs 14 residues. The CDR3 region has the DNA TGTGCCAGCAGCGTAGCCATTTTTGACTACGAGCAGTACTTC. Its translation is CASSVAIFDYEQYF.

V is TRBV28 and J is TRBJ1-1; the D is unclear. Germline loops: CDR1 MDHEN, CDR2 SYDVKM. V shed 3 bases and J shed 5 bases, with 10 bases lying between them. This CDR3 is 13 amino acids long. CDR3 in amino acids: CASSFPLRTEAFF. The CDR3 bases are TGTGCCAGCAGTTTCCCCTTAAGAACTGAAGCTTTCTTT.

The chain recombines TRBV7-2 with TRBJ2-3; D perhaps matches TRBD1 (6 bases). V lost 4 bases to trimming and J lost 6 bases, with 20 bases between them. The CDR3 contains 16 residues. From germline, CDR1 is SGHTA and CDR2 FQGNSA. CDR3 nucleotides: TGTGCCAGCAGCTGGGGGCCGCCAGGGCCATTTGATACGCAGTATTTT. It translates to CASSWGPPGPFDTQYF.

The rearrangement joins TRBV5-6 to TRBJ2-5, with D uncertain. Trimming stripped 1 base from V and 5 bases from J, with 15 bases between. The CDR3 has 15 amino acids. In germline, CDR1 is SGHDT, CDR2 YYEEEE. Written as DNA, the CDR3 is TGTGCCAGCAGCTTGCTGAACAGTCTAACGGAGACCCAGTACTTC. It specifies CASSLLNSLTETQYF.

This clone was seen just once. V and J are TRBV9 and TRBJ2-7, with 7 bases fitting TRBD2. Per germline, CDR1 SGDLS and CDR2 YYNGEE. V shed 4 bases, J shed 6 bases, and the junction held 7 bases outside the gene matches. CDR3 length equals 13 residues. This CDR3 is CASSPGGKGEQYF. The CDR3 DNA reads as TGTGCCAGCAGCCCGGGGGGAAAAGGCGAGCAGTACTTC. Filled out from reference TRBV9 and TRBJ2-7, the complete variable domain reads DSGVTQTPKHLITATGQRVTLRCSPRSGDLSVYWYQQSLDQGLQFLIQYYNGEERAKGNILERFSAQQFPDLHSELNLSSLELGDSALYFCASSPGGKGEQYFGPGTRLTVT.

The chain employs TRBV14 and TRBJ2-7; D remains unclear. V lost 5 bases and J lost 3, with 8 bases in between. The CDR3 spans 12 residues. Germline values: CDR1 SGHDN, CDR2 FVKESK. The chain's CDR3 is CASSYLFYEQYF. The CDR3 nucleotides read TGTGCCAGCAGCTACCTTTTCTACGAGCAGTACTTC.

The rearrangement links TRBV11-2 to TRBJ2-5; no reliable D call. Germline CDR1 reads SGHAT; CDR2 reads FQNNGV. V dropped 3 bases and J dropped 0 bases, with 8 bases sitting between them. The CDR3 has 14 residues. CDR3 nucleotides: TGTGCCAGCAGCTTGGCGACATACCAAGAGACCCAGTACTTC. Translation gives CASSLATYQETQYF.

This clone was recorded a few times. At the DNA level, this CDR3 is encoded by other sequences in the same sample as well. The chain employs TRBV27 and TRBJ1-1, with D perhaps matching TRBD1 (5 bases). The V end was cut by 2 bases, the J end by 0 bases, with 7 bases between. CDR3 size: 14 residues. Germline CDR1 is MNHEY and CDR2 is SMNVEV (reference sequence). The CDR3 loop reads CASSLGAMNTEAFF. The CDR3 region has the DNA TGTGCCAGCAGTTTAGGGGCGATGAACACTGAAGCTTTCTTT.

The CDR3 protein is CASRDRIAKNIQYF. The CDR3 DNA follows: TGTGCCAGCCGGGACAGGATAGCCAAAAACATTCAGTACTTC. This rearrangement joins TRBV19 to TRBJ2-4; TRBD1 matches 8 bases. Looked up from germline, CDR1 is LNHDA and CDR2 is SQIVND (reference sequence). The V segment lost 9 bases and the J segment 0 bases; nucleotides outside the gene matches: 4. The CDR3 loop spans 14 amino acids.

The sample holds one count of this clone. V is TRBV4-2 and J is TRBJ2-1, with D hard to call. CDR1 LGHNA and CDR2 YNFKEQ come from the germline V gene. The CDR3 covers 17 residues. The germline V and J ends were trimmed by 0 bases and 0 bases, with 12 bases remaining between them. This CDR3 reads CASSQDPATHSYNEQFF. The CDR3 coding sequence is TGTGCCAGCAGCCAAGATCCGGCGACACACTCCTACAATGAGCAGTTCTTC.

As concerns this clone: This sample includes further DNA sequences coding for the same CDR3. The DNA of the CDR3 is TGTGCCAGCAGTGAGGTTCCGGATCAGCCCCAGCATTTT. Protein product: CASSEVPDQPQHF. This chain links TRBV6-1 with TRBJ1-5; no clear D gene. From germline, CDR1 is MNHNS and CDR2 SASEGT. This CDR3 has 13 amino acids. Trimming pared 3 bases from V and 5 bases from J, leaving 8 bases between.

The V and J genes are TRBV7-9 and TRBJ2-1; D ambiguous. V lost 7 bases and J 0 bases, leaving 13 bases between the germline ends. The germline CDR1 and CDR2 sequences are SEHNR and FQNEAQ (reference sequence). There are 15 residues in the CDR3. The CDR3 DNA sequence: TGTGCCAGCATCGGCCAGCGAGGCTCCTACAATGAGCAGTTCTTC. It is translated as CASIGQRGSYNEQFF.

The gene calls are TRBV27 and TRBJ1-3; D gene ambiguous. V was clipped by 0 bases and J by 0 bases, with 12 bases between them. This CDR3 contains 17 residues. The V gene's germline CDR1 is MNHEY and CDR2 SMNVEV (reference sequence). DNA of the CDR3: TGTGCCAGCAGTTTATCGGGCAGGCCCTACTCTGGAAACACCATATATTTT. Translating gives CASSLSGRPYSGNTIYF.

The rearrangement uses TRBV21-1 and TRBJ2-1. TRBV21-1 has pseudogene status. The CDR3 length is 10 residues. CDR3 sequence reads: CASTHPYSIF. The CDR3 region has the DNA TGTGCCAGCACCCACCCATATTCGATCTTC.

This clone was picked up a small number of times. The J gene is TRBJ2-2, the V gene TRBV11-3; TRBD1 might be the D (5 bases). Between the trimmed V and J ends, which lost 8 bases and 7 bases, there was a span of 8 bases. This CDR3 is built from 11 residues. CDR1 is SGHNT, CDR2 YENEEA, per germline. The CDR3 sequence: CASGAHGELFF. The CDR3 DNA is TGTGCCAGCGGGGCGCACGGGGAGCTGTTTTTT.